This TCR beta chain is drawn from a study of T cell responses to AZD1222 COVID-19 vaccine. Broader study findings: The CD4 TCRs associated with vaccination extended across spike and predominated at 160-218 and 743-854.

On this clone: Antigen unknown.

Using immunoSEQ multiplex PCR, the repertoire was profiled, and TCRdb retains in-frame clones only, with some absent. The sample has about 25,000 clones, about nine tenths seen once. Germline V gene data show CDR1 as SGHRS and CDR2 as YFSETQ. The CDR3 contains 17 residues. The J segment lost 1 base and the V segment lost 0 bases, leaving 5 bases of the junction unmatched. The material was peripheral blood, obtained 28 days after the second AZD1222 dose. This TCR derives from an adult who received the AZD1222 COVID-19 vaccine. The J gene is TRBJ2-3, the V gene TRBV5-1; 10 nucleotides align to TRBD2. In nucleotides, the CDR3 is TGCGCCAGCAGCTTGGCCCCTAGCGGGAGAGGCACAGATACGCAGTATTTT. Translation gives CASSLAPSGRGTDTQYF.